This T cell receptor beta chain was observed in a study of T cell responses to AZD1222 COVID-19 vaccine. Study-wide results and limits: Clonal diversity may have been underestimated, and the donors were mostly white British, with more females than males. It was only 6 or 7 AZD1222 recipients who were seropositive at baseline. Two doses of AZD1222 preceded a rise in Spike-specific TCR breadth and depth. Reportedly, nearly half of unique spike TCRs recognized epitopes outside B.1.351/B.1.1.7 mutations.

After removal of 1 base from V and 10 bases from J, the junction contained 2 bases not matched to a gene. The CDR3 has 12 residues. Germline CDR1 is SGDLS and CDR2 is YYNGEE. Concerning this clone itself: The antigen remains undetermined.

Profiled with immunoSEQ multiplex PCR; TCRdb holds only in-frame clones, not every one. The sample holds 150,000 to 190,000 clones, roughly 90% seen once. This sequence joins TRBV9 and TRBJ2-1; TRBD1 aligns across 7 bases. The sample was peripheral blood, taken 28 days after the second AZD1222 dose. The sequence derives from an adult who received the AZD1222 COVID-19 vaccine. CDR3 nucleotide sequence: TGTGCCAGCAGCGTACGGACAGGCGAGCAGTTCTTC. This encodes CASSVRTGEQFF.